The clone carrying this TCR beta chain was seen at least ten times. The sample belongs to a study of blood T cell repertoires in COVID-19. Study details: The United States, Italy and Spain provided the acute and convalescent COVID-19 samples.

The CDR3 runs to 16 residues. CDR1 is MNHEY and CDR2 is SMNVEV in the germline V gene (reference sequence). Trimming removed 7 bases from V and 1 base from J; junction bases left unmatched: 9. Exposed participants encountered a COVID-19 case during the 2 weeks preceding study entry. Study processing details: Counts of nucleated cells, estimated from reference gene primer amplification, were obtained. The repertoire was sequenced with immunoSEQ multiplex PCR; TCRdb's copy has only in-frame clones and lacks some. V and J calls and clone size are copied from that table; D and trimming were computed from the DNA. The sample records roughly 400,000 clones, 91% being singletons.

The V and J genes are TRBV27 and TRBJ2-3; TRBD1 matches at 9 bases. The receptor comes from a woman in her forties who had been exposed to COVID-19. Material for sequencing was PBMCs or T cells enriched from blood (not recorded which). The CDR3: CASKLLRTGGTDTQYF. For the CDR3, the DNA is TGTGCCAGCAAGTTGTTGCGGACAGGGGGCACAGATACGCAGTATTTT.